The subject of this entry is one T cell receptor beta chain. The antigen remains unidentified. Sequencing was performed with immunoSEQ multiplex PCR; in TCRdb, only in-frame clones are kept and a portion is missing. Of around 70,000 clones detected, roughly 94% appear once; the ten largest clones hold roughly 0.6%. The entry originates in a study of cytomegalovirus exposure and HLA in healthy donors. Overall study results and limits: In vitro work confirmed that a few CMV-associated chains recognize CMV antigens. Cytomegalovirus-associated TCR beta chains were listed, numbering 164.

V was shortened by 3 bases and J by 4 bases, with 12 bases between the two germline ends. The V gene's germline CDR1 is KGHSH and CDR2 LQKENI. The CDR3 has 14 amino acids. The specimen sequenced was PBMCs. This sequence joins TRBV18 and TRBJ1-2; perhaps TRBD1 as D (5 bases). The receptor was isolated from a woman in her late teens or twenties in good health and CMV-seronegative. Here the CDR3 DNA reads TGTGCCAGCTCACCTCTCGGGGGGGGCTATGGCTACACCTTC. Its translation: CASSPLGGGYGYTF.